One and the same sample provided the 9 T cell receptor beta chains below, sequenced in a study of blood T cell repertoires in COVID-19. TCRdb's table, derived via immunoSEQ multiplex PCR, lists solely in-frame clones and lacks some. In the table there are about 29,000 clones, approximately 88% of which are singletons. The sample comprised peripheral blood. The source is a human donor in a cohort sampled during active COVID-19.

The V call is TRBV2, the J call TRBJ1-5, with a possible D match to TRBD1 (6 bases). Germline loops: CDR1 SNHLY, CDR2 FYNNEI. V was shortened by 6 bases and J by 2 bases, with 20 bases between the two germline ends. The CDR3 consists of 17 residues. The CDR3 here is CASRPGTPNGGNQPQHF. The CDR3 nucleotides are TGTGCCAGCAGGCCCGGGACACCCAACGGTGGCAATCAGCCCCAGCATTTT.

DNA of the CDR3: TGTGCCAGCTCAGGGGACAGGGACACTGAAGCTTTCTTT. As protein: CASSGDRDTEAFF. The chain joins TRBV18 to TRBJ1-1; 9 bases fit TRBD1. The germline V gene encodes CDR1 KGHSH and CDR2 LQKENI. Trimming at V came to 5 bases and at J to 3 bases, leaving 1 base not matched to a gene. This CDR3 comprises 13 residues.

This clone has a handful of counts. This chain connects TRBV5-1 to TRBJ2-7, with 7 bases matching TRBD1. CDR3 size: 14 residues. V lost 4 bases, J lost 4 bases, and 8 bases stayed unmatched. CDR1 SGHRS and CDR2 YFSETQ come from the germline V gene. CDR3 nucleotide sequence: TGCGCCAGCAGCCTAACAGGGGAAACATACGAGCAGTACTTC. This translates into CASSLTGETYEQYF.

The V and J genes are TRBV4-1 and TRBJ1-2, with a weak D call TRBD1 (6 bases). Deletions cut 1 base from V and 8 bases from J, with 14 bases between. The germline CDR1 and CDR2 sequences are MGHRA and YSYEKL. This CDR3 is 14 amino acids long. In nucleotides, the CDR3 is TGCGCCAGCAGCCAAGCATACAGGGTAGAGGGCTACACCTTC. This codes for CASSQAYRVEGYTF.

The rearrangement joins TRBV5-1 to TRBJ2-2; no clear D. The CDR3 extends over 14 amino acids. Trimming removed 5 bases from V and 0 bases from J, with 8 bases in between. CDR1 and CDR2 (germline): SGHRS, YFSETQ. The CDR3 region is CASRMQTNTGELFF. CDR3 bases: TGCGCCAGCAGGATGCAGACGAACACCGGGGAGCTGTTTTTT.

This chain links TRBV23-1 with TRBJ1-1; D is uncertain. TRBV23-1 is given ORF status, its function remaining uncertain. CDR3 length: 13 amino acids. The V and J ends lost 10 bases and 1 base respectively, with 13 bases between them. The CDR3 protein is CAIDTFWNTEAFF. CDR3 nucleotide sequence: TGCGCCATCGACACTTTCTGGAACACTGAAGCTTTCTTT.

V and J are TRBV5-1 and TRBJ1-4; D is undetermined. CDR3 size: 11 residues. V was pared by 0 bases and J by 16 bases, with 10 bases between. Germline V gene lookup returns CDR1 SGHRS and CDR2 YFSETQ. CDR3 sequence reads: CASSLGALGFF. CDR3 coding DNA: TGCGCCAGCAGCTTGGGGGCGCTTGGGTTTTTT.

As to this clone: Relative to the germline gene, one junction end is altered; a read error may explain this. This chain joins TRBV5-1 and TRBJ1-6; possibly TRBD1 for D (5 bases). The CDR3 spans 15 residues. Germline V gene data show CDR1 as SGHRS and CDR2 as YFSETQ. CDR3 in amino acids: CASSLGTPPLPGLGF. The DNA for the CDR3 is TGCGCCAGCAGCTTGGGGACCCCTCCTCTCCCGGGACTTGGGTTT.

The chain combines TRBV4-1 with TRBJ1-1; D perhaps matches TRBD1 (5 bases). Per germline, CDR1 MGHRA and CDR2 YSYEKL. The CDR3 is 15 amino acids. V was clipped by 0 bases and J by 5 bases, with 13 bases between them. CDR3: CASSQERGGRTEAFF. CDR3 in DNA: TGCGCCAGCAGCCAAGAACGCGGGGGGAGAACTGAAGCTTTCTTT.